Presented here are 25 T cell receptor beta chains from one specimen sequenced in a study of blood T cell repertoires in COVID-19. Clones were read by immunoSEQ multiplex PCR, and TCRdb kept only the in-frame ones, dropping some. The table lists fewer than 350,000 clones, nearly 90% of them singletons, with roughly 1.6% in the top ten. The sample taken for sequencing was PBMCs or T cells enriched from blood (not recorded which). The receptors here all came from a woman under 30 with acute COVID-19.

CDR3: CASSGSPTGHTEAFF. The CDR3 DNA follows: TGTGCCAGCAGTGGCTCCCCGACAGGGCACACTGAAGCTTTCTTT. The chain recombines TRBV6-4 with TRBJ1-1, with TRBD1 matching 7 bases. The ends lost 4 bases at V and 3 bases at J; junction bases unmatched: 8. The CDR3 loop spans 15 amino acids. In germline, CDR1 is MRHNA, CDR2 SNTAGT.

This chain joins TRBV9 and TRBJ2-5; possible D gene TRBD1, 5 bases. This CDR3 comprises 15 residues. Per the germline V gene, CDR1 is SGDLS and CDR2 is YYNGEE. Trimming stripped 0 bases from V and 1 base from J, with 10 bases between. CDR3 bases: TGTGCCAGCAGCGTAGATAGGGGCAGCCAAGAGACCCAGTACTTC. It translates to CASSVDRGSQETQYF.

This clone was detected a few times. V is TRBV19 and J is TRBJ2-7; D is unclear. The CDR3 runs 15 residues. CDR1 is LNHDA and CDR2 is SQIVND in the germline V gene (reference sequence). Trimming took off 1 base at V and 7 bases at J, with 17 bases between the two ends. This CDR3 reads CASSIVRQKTREQYF. The CDR3 DNA reads TGTGCCAGTAGTATAGTGAGGCAAAAGACCCGGGAGCAGTACTTC.

The chain carries TRBV7-9 and TRBJ1-4, with D unclear. V was cut by 3 bases and J by 5 bases, with 13 bases left in between. The CDR3 contains 15 residues. Germline V CDR1 and CDR2: SEHNR, FQNEAQ (reference sequence). The CDR3, as DNA: TGTGCCAGCAGCTTGGTTGCGGGCGAAAATGAAAAACTGTTTTTT. Its translation is CASSLVAGENEKLFF.

There are a few counts of this clone. The chain recombines TRBV30 with TRBJ2-3, with 8 bases fitting TRBD2. The V segment lost 3 bases and the J segment 3 bases; nucleotides outside the gene matches: 2. Germline CDR1 reads GTSNPN; CDR2 reads SVGIG (reference sequence). The CDR3 contains 13 residues. The chain's CDR3 is CAWRTSATDTQYF. The CDR3 coding sequence is TGTGCCTGGAGGACTAGCGCAACAGATACGCAGTATTTT. Filled out from reference TRBV30 and TRBJ2-3, the complete variable domain reads SQTIHQWPATLVQPVGSPLSLECTVEGTSNPNLYWYRQAAGRGLQLLFYSVGIGQISSEVPQNLSASRPQDRQFILSSKKLLLSDSGFYLCAWRTSATDTQYFGPGTRLTVL.

The gene calls are TRBV10-1 and TRBJ2-2, with 10 bases matching TRBD1. Per germline, CDR1 WNHNN and CDR2 SYGVQD (reference sequence). V gave up 3 bases and J gave up 6 bases; unmatched junction bases: 4. This CDR3 region has 15 residues. This CDR3 reads CASSDGQGGPGELFF. The CDR3 DNA is TGCGCCAGCAGTGATGGACAGGGGGGTCCCGGGGAGCTGTTTTTT.

The DNA for the CDR3 is TGTGCCACCAGTCCGTCTAGCGGGACCCAATACCCTAACAATGAGCAGTTCTTC. Amino acids: CATSPSSGTQYPNNEQFF. This chain links TRBV24-1 with TRBJ2-1, with TRBD2 matching over 9 bases. This CDR3 has 18 amino acids. The germline V gene has CDR1 KGHDR and CDR2 SFDVKD. Unmatched junction bases numbered 16, after V lost 6 bases and J lost 5 bases.

The chain has TRBV6-5 and TRBJ2-5; a possible D gene is TRBD2 (6 bases). V lost 8 bases and J 1 base, leaving 14 bases between the germline ends. This CDR3 comprises 14 residues. Germline assignment: CDR1 MNHEY and CDR2 SVGAGI. CDR3 protein: CASARRGGQETQYF. The CDR3 DNA sequence: TGTGCCAGCGCCAGGAGGGGCGGCCAAGAGACCCAGTACTTC.

This rearrangement joins TRBV30 to TRBJ2-7; 10 bases agree with TRBD2. V lost 5 bases to trimming and J lost 0 bases; unmatched junction nucleotides: 10. CDR3 length equals 16 residues. The germline V gene has CDR1 GTSNPN and CDR2 SVGIG (reference sequence). CDR3 protein: CAWANLAGVGSYEQYF. The CDR3 nucleotides are TGTGCCTGGGCCAATCTAGCGGGAGTGGGCTCCTACGAGCAGTACTTC.

This clone was observed once. The V call is TRBV19, the J call TRBJ1-2, with D unclear. CDR1 is LNHDA and CDR2 is SQIVND in the germline V gene (reference sequence). This CDR3 has 14 amino acids. With 6 bases removed from V and 0 bases from J, the gap between germline ends came to 11 bases. The CDR3 nucleotides read TGTGCCAGTAGGAGATCTTCCGCTAACTATGGCTACACCTTC. The encoded protein is CASRRSSANYGYTF. Filled out from reference TRBV19 and TRBJ1-2, the complete variable domain reads DGGITQSPKYLFRKEGQNVTLSCEQNLNHDAMYWYRQDPGQGLRLIYYSQIVNDFQKGDIAEGYSVSREKKESFPLTVTSAQKNPTAFYLCASRRSSANYGYTFGSGTRLTVV.

This chain uses TRBV27 with TRBJ2-7; D perhaps matches TRBD1 (6 bases). V was trimmed by 5 bases and J by 4 bases, leaving 18 bases between them. This CDR3 comprises 15 residues. Per germline, CDR1 MNHEY and CDR2 SMNVEV (reference sequence). The CDR3 spells CASSPNPFTGYEQYF. As DNA, the CDR3 is TGTGCCAGCAGTCCAAACCCTTTTACAGGGTACGAGCAGTACTTC.

The chain joins TRBV28 to TRBJ2-2, with 7 bases that match TRBD2. The CDR3 loop spans 16 amino acids. The V gene's germline CDR1 is MDHEN and CDR2 SYDVKM. V dropped 6 bases and J dropped 3; count of bases not matched to a gene: 10. CDR3 in DNA: TGTGCCAGCAGCCCCTTGCGGGAGAGTTACACCGGGGAGCTGTTTTTT. It specifies CASSPLRESYTGELFF.

This clone was seen once. The rearrangement joins TRBV5-1 to TRBJ1-1, with D unclear. The CDR3 length is 14 residues. Trimming pared 3 bases from V and 6 bases from J, leaving 15 bases between. CDR1 and CDR2 from the germline V gene are SGHRS and YFSETQ. As DNA, the CDR3 is TGCGCCAGCAGCTCTACTATCCCCGGATCTGAAGCTTTCTTT. Its translation is CASSSTIPGSEAFF.

The J gene is TRBJ1-1, the V gene TRBV27, with 8 positions matching TRBD1. CDR3 length: 14 amino acids. CDR1 and CDR2 (germline): MNHEY, SMNVEV (reference sequence). J lost 0 bases, V lost 8 bases, and 5 bases had no gene match. CDR3: CASARQGLNTEAFF. CDR3 coding DNA: TGTGCCAGCGCCCGACAGGGGCTGAACACTGAAGCTTTCTTT.

The chain couples TRBV27 to TRBJ2-1; a weak D match, TRBD1 (5 bases). Germline CDR1 and CDR2: MNHEY and SMNVEV (reference sequence). This CDR3 comprises 14 residues. The V end was cut by 6 bases, the J end by 0 bases, with 9 bases between. CDR3 sequence reads: CASRGRASYNEQFF. The CDR3 nucleotides are TGTGCCAGCAGGGGGCGCGCCTCCTACAATGAGCAGTTCTTC.

The V call is TRBV7-2, the J call TRBJ2-1; weak D call: TRBD2 (6 bases). Looked up from germline, CDR1 is SGHTA and CDR2 is FQGNSA. The germline V and J ends were trimmed by 5 bases and 2 bases, with 13 bases remaining between them. This CDR3 has 15 residues. The CDR3 sequence: CASSNRESPYNEQFF. DNA for the CDR3: TGTGCCAGCAGCAACCGGGAGTCACCCTACAATGAGCAGTTCTTC.

The J gene is TRBJ2-5, the V gene TRBV7-9; 8 bases line up with TRBD1. The V segment lost 4 bases and the J segment 3 bases; nucleotides outside the gene matches: 19. CDR1 and CDR2 from the germline V gene are SEHNR and FQNEAQ (reference sequence). CDR3 length: 19 amino acids. CDR3 protein: CASSSLDARGRGGKETQYF. The DNA for the CDR3 is TGTGCCAGCAGCTCTTTGGACGCCAGGGGGCGGGGAGGAAAAGAGACCCAGTACTTC. The full variable domain, its missing parts supplied by reference TRBV7-9 and TRBJ2-5, is DTGVSQNPRHKITKRGQNVTFRCDPISEHNRLYWYRQTLGQGPEFLTYFQNEAQLEKSRLLSDRFSAERPKGSFSTLEIQRTEQGDSAMYLCASSSLDARGRGGKETQYFGPGTRLLVL.

CDR3 nucleotide sequence: TGTGCCAGCAGCAAAGGCGGGACTAGCGGCGCCTACGAGCAGTACTTC. Amino acids: CASSKGGTSGAYEQYF. This chain connects TRBV7-2 to TRBJ2-7; 11 positions match TRBD2. Germline V CDR1 and CDR2: SGHTA, FQGNSA. Unmatched junction bases numbered 8, after V lost 5 bases and J lost 2 bases. The CDR3 has 16 amino acids. The full variable domain, with the rest looked up from reference TRBV7-2 and TRBJ2-7, is GAGVSQSPSNKVTEKGKDVELRCDPISGHTALYWYRQSLGQGLEFLIYFQGNSAPDKSGLPSDRFSAERTGGSVSTLTIQRTQQEDSAVYLCASSKGGTSGAYEQYFGPGTRLTVT.

As for this clone: This is likely a read error, given that the CDR3 carries no conserved phenylalanine or tryptophan at its end. Because the CDR3's place on the DNA is in doubt, the DNA is left out and the CDR3 is given as listed by TCRdb. This chain uses TRBV27 with TRBJ2-7; the DNA was not compared with TRBD2, the D call given in the table. CDR1 and CDR2 (germline): MNHEY, SMNVEV (reference sequence). The CDR3 has 11 amino acids, counting both end residues. CDR3 sequence reads: CAVESGGRAVL.

The V gene is TRBV24-1, the J gene TRBJ2-7; 7 nucleotides match TRBD2. The V gene's germline CDR1 is KGHDR and CDR2 SFDVKD. V dropped 4 bases and J dropped 8; count of bases not matched to a gene: 10. CDR3 length equals 14 residues. CDR3 nucleotide sequence: TGTGCCACCAGTGACGGGGGACTATCTTCCCAGCAGTACTTC. This encodes CATSDGGLSSQQYF.

This clone was seen just once. The chain combines TRBV5-6 with TRBJ2-4, with D possibly TRBD1 on 6 matching bases. The germline CDR1 and CDR2 sequences are SGHDT and YYEEEE. The CDR3 extends over 14 amino acids. V lost 4 bases and J lost 2, with 10 bases in between. In nucleotides, the CDR3 is TGTGCCAGCAGCCGTGGACAGACCAAAAACATTCAGTACTTC. Its protein is CASSRGQTKNIQYF.

This chain joins TRBV28 and TRBJ1-6; 7 positions agree with TRBD1. The trim removed 5 bases at V and 5 bases at J, leaving 6 bases unmatched. Germline CDR1 and CDR2: MDHEN and SYDVKM. The CDR3 sequence is 15 residues long. CDR3 loop: CASSHGTVDNSPLHF. The CDR3 DNA reads as TGTGCCAGCAGTCATGGGACAGTAGATAATTCACCCCTCCACTTT.

J is TRBJ2-3 and V is TRBV12-3 or TRBV12-4; D is undetermined. This CDR3 is built from 13 residues. The germline V and J ends were trimmed by 2 bases and 3 bases, with 6 bases remaining between them. CDR3 in DNA: TGTGCCAGCAGTTTACTTCTGACAGATACGCAGTATTTT. Translating it yields CASSLLLTDTQYF.

This chain connects TRBV6-5 to TRBJ2-1; 14 nucleotides line up with TRBD2. Per the germline V gene, CDR1 is MNHEY and CDR2 is SVGAGI. The V segment lost 2 bases and the J segment 6 bases; nucleotides outside the gene matches: 3. The CDR3 contains 16 residues. Written as DNA, the CDR3 is TGTGCCAGCAGTTACACCGGGACTAGCGGGAGCAATGAGCAGTTCTTC. As protein: CASSYTGTSGSNEQFF.

About this clone itself: A junction end diverges from the germline sequence, so it may reflect a read error. This chain uses TRBV27 with TRBJ2-3; the D is unclear. CDR3 length: 12 amino acids. Germline CDR1 and CDR2: MNHEY and SMNVEV (reference sequence). The CDR3 protein is CASSSLTNTQYF. CDR3 sequence (DNA): TGTGCCAGCAGTTCTCTCACAAATACGCAGTATTTT.